One and the same sample provided the 2 T cell receptor beta chains below, sequenced in a study of cytomegalovirus exposure and HLA in healthy donors. PCR used 60 Vbeta primers and 13 Jbeta primers. The table came from immunoSEQ multiplex PCR; TCRdb's copy has only in-frame clones and leaves some out. Of about 89,000 clones in the sample, about 80% were seen once. The sample taken for sequencing was PBMCs. The receptor set was obtained from a male donor in good health and CMV-seronegative.

The chain links TRBV28 to TRBJ1-4, with TRBD1 identical over 9 bases. After removal of 6 bases from V and 10 bases from J, the junction contained 15 bases not matched to a gene. The CDR3 is made up of 16 amino acids. From germline, CDR1 is MDHEN and CDR2 SYDVKM. The CDR3 loop reads CASSQGTGLGSGKLFF. For the CDR3, the DNA is TGTGCCAGCAGCCAAGGGACAGGGTTGGGTTCTGGAAAACTGTTTTTT. The variable domain in full, with the rest retrieved from reference TRBV28 and TRBJ1-4, is DVKVTQSSRYLVKRTGEKVFLECVQDMDHENMFWYRQDPGLGLRLIYFSYDVKMKEKGDIPEGYSVSREKKERFSLILESASTNQTSMYLCASSQGTGLGSGKLFFGSGTQLSVL.

This chain joins TRBV9 and TRBJ2-3; D possibly corresponds to TRBD2 (6 bases). Germline CDR1 is SGDLS and CDR2 is YYNGEE. Trimming removed 3 bases from V and 1 base from J, with 12 bases in between. The CDR3 covers 15 residues. The CDR3 here is CASSGLSGRTDTQYF. The CDR3 coding sequence is TGTGCCAGCAGCGGTTTAAGCGGGCGCACAGATACGCAGTATTTT. The full variable domain, with the rest looked up from reference TRBV9 and TRBJ2-3, is DSGVTQTPKHLITATGQRVTLRCSPRSGDLSVYWYQQSLDQGLQFLIQYYNGEERAKGNILERFSAQQFPDLHSELNLSSLELGDSALYFCASSGLSGRTDTQYFGPGTRLTVL.